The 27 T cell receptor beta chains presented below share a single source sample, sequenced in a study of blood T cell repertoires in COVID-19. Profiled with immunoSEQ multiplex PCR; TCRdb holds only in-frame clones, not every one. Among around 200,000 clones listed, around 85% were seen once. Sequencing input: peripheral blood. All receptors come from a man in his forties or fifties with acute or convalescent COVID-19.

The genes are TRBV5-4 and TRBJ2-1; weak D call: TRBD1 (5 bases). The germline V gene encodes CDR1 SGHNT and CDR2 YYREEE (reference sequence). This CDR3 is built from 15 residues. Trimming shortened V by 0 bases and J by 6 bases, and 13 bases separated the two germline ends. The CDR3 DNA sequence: TGTGCCAGCAGCTTGGTAGGGGCAGGTAGCAATGAGCAGTTCTTC. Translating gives CASSLVGAGSNEQFF.

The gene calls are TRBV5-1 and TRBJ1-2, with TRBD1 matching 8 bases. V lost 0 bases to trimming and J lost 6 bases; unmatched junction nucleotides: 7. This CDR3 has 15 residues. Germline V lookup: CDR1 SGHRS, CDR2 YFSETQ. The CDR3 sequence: CASSLGRQGADGYTF. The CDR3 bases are TGCGCCAGCAGCTTGGGTCGCCAGGGGGCTGATGGCTACACCTTC.

CDR3 region: CASSRHRAEAFF. In DNA form, the CDR3 reads TGTGCCAGCAGCCGGCATCGGGCTGAAGCTTTCTTT. The chain links TRBV3-1 (or the pseudogene TRBV3-2) to TRBJ1-1; D not resolved. CDR3 size: 12 residues. V dropped 4 bases and J dropped 6 bases, with 9 bases sitting between them. Per germline, CDR1 LGHDT and CDR2 YNNKEL (reference sequence).

As DNA, the CDR3 is TGTGCCAGCAGCCCGGGGTACGAGCAGTACTTC. Translation: CASSPGYEQYF. This sequence joins TRBV3-1 (or the pseudogene TRBV3-2) and TRBJ2-7, with D tentatively TRBD2 (5 bases). Germline CDR1 and CDR2: LGHDT and YNNKEL (reference sequence). The V end was cut by 4 bases, the J end by 4 bases, with 5 bases between. This CDR3 is 11 amino acids long.

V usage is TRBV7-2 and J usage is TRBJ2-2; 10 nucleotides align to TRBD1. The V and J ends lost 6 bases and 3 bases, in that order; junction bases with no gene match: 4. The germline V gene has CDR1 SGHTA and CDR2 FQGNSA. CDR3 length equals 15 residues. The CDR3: CASSRQGADTGELFF. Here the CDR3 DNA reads TGTGCCAGCAGTCGACAGGGGGCCGACACCGGGGAGCTGTTTTTT. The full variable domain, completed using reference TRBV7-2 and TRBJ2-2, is GAGVSQSPSNKVTEKGKDVELRCDPISGHTALYWYRQSLGQGLEFLIYFQGNSAPDKSGLPSDRFSAERTGGSVSTLTIQRTQQEDSAVYLCASSRQGADTGELFFGEGSRLTVL.

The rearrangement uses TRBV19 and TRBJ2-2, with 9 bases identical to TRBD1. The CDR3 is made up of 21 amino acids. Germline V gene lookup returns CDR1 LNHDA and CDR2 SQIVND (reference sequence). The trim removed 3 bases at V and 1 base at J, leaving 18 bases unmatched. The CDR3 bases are TGTGCCAGTAGTATGCCTCCTTTATCCCTTACAGGGGGCCAGAACACCGGGGAGCTGTTTTTT. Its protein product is CASSMPPLSLTGGQNTGELFF.

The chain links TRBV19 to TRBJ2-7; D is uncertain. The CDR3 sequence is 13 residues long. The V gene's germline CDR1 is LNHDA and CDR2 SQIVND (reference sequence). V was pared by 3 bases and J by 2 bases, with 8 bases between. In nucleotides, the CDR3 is TGTGCCAGTAGTATGGGCAGGACCTACGAGCAGTACTTC. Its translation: CASSMGRTYEQYF.

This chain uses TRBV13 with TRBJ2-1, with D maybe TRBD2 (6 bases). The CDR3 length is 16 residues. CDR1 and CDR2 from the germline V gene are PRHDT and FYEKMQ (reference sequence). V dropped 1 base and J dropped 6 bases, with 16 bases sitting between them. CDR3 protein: CASSLAVAGSGNEQFF. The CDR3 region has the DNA TGTGCCAGCAGCTTAGCCGTGGCGGGAAGCGGCAATGAGCAGTTCTTC.

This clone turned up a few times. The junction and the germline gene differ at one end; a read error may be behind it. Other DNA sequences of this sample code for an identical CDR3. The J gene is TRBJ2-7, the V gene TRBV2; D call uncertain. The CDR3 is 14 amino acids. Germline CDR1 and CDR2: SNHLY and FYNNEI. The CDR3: CASSEGPGAYEQYF. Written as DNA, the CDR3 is TGTGCCAGCAGCGAAGGGCCAGGCGCCTACGAGCAGTACTTC.

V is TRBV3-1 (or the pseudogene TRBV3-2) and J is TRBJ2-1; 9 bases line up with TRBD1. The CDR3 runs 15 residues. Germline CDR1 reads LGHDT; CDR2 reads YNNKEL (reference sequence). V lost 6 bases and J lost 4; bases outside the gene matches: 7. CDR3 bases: TGTGCCAGCAGTCGGGACAGGGCTATGTACAATGAGCAGTTCTTC. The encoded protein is CASSRDRAMYNEQFF.

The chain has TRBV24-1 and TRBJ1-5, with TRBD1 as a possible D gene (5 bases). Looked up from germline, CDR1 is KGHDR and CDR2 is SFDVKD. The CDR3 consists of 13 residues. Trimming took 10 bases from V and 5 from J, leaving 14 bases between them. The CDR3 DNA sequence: TGTGCCACGGACGGGACTGGACATCAGCCCCAGCATTTT. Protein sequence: CATDGTGHQPQHF.

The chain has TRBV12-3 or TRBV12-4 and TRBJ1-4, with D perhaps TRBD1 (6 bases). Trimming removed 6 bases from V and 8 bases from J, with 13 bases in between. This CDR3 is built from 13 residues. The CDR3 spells CASRTGSSEKLFF. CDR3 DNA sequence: TGTGCCAGCAGAACAGGGTCGAGCGAAAAACTGTTTTTT.

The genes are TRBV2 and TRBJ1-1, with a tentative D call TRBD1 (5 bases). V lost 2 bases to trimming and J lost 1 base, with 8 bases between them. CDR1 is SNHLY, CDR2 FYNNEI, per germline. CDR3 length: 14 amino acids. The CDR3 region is CASSEQGSNTEAFF. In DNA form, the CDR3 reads TGTGCCAGCAGTGAACAGGGATCGAACACTGAAGCTTTCTTT.

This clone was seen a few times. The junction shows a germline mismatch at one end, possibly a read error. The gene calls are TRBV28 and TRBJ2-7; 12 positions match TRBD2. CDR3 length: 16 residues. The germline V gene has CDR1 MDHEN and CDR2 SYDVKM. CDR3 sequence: CASSLAGGGRLAGVLF. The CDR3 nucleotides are TGTGCCAGCAGTTTGGCCGGAGGGGGGAGACTAGCGGGAGTTCTTTTC.

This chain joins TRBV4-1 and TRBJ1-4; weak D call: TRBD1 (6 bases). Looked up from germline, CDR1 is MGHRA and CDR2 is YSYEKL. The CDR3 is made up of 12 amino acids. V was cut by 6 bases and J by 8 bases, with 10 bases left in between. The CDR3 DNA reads TGCGCCAGCAGTTACACAGGGGAAAAACTGTTTTTT. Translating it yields CASSYTGEKLFF.

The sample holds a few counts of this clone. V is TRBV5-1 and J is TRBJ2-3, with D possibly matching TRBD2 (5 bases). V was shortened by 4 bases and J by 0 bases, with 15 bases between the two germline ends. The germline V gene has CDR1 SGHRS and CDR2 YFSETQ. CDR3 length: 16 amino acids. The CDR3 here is CASSEAEGGSTDTQYF. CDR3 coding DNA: TGCGCCAGCAGCGAGGCCGAGGGCGGTAGCACAGATACGCAGTATTTT.

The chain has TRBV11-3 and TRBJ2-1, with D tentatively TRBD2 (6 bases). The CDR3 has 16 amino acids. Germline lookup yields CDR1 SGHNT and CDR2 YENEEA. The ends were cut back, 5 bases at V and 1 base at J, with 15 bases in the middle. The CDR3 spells CASSHSGDPSYNEQFF. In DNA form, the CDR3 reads TGTGCCAGCAGCCACTCGGGGGACCCTTCCTACAATGAGCAGTTCTTC.

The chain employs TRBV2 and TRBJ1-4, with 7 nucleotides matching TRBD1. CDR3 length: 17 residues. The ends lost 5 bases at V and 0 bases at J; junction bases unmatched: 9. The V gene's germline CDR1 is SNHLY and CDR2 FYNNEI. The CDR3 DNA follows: TGTGCCAGCAGTCGAGGGGGCCTAGGAGCAACTAATGAAAAACTGTTTTTT. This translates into CASSRGGLGATNEKLFF.

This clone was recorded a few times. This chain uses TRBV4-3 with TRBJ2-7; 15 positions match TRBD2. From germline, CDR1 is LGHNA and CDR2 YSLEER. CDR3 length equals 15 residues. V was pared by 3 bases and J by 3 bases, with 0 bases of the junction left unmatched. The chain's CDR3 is CASSQGLAGGYEQYF. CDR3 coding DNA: TGCGCCAGCAGCCAGGGACTAGCGGGAGGCTACGAGCAGTACTTC.

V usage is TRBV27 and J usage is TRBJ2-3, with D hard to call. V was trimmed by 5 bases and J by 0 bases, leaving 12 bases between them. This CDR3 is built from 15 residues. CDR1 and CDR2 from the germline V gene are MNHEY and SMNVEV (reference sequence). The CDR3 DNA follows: TGTGCCAGCAGTCCGCGGCATACTAGCACAGATACGCAGTATTTT. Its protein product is CASSPRHTSTDTQYF.

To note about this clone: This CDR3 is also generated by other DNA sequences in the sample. The CDR3 protein is CASSFGQGNQPQHF. The CDR3 DNA sequence: TGTGCCAGCAGTTTCGGACAGGGGAATCAGCCCCAGCATTTT. The rearrangement uses TRBV27 and TRBJ1-5; TRBD1 agrees at 9 bases. The CDR3 is made up of 14 amino acids. J gave up 4 bases and V 3 bases, and 1 base lay outside the gene matches. CDR1 and CDR2 from the germline V gene are MNHEY and SMNVEV (reference sequence).

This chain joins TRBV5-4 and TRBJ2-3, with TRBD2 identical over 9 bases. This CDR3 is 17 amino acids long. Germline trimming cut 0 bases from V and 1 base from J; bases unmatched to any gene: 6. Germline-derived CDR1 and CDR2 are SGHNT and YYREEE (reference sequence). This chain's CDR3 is CASSLGVAGGRTDTQYF. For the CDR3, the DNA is TGTGCCAGCAGCTTGGGGGTGGCGGGAGGGCGCACAGATACGCAGTATTTT.

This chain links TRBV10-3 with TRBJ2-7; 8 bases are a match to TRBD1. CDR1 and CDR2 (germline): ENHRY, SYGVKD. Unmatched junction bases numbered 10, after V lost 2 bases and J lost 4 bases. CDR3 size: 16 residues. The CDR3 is CAISETGQGSLYEQYF. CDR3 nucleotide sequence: TGTGCCATCAGTGAGACTGGACAGGGCTCTTTATACGAGCAGTACTTC.

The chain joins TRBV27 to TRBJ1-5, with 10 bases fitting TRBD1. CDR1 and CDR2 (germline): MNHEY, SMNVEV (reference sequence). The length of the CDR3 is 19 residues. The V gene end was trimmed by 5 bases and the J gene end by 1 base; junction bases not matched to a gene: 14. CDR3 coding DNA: TGTGCCAGCAGTCTGACAGGGGGCGGTCTCCAGTCGAGCAATCAGCCCCAGCATTTT. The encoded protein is CASSLTGGGLQSSNQPQHF.

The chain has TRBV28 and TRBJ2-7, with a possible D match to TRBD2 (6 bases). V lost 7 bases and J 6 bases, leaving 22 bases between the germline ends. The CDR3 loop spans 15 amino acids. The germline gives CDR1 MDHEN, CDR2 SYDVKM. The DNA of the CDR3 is TGTGCCAGCACCTTAATATCGGGGGTTAAGGGCGAGCAGTACTTC. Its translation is CASTLISGVKGEQYF.

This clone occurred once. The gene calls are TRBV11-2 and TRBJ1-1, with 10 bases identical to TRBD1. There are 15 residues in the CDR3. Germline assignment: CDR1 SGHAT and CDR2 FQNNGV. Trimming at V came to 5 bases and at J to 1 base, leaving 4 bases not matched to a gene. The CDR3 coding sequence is TGTGCCAGCAGCCTTCGGACAGGGGGGAACACTGAAGCTTTCTTT. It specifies CASSLRTGGNTEAFF. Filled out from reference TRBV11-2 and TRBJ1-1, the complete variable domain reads EAGVAQSPRYKIIEKRQSVAFWCNPISGHATLYWYQQILGQGPKLLIQFQNNGVVDDSQLPKDRFSAERLKGVDSTLKIQPAKLEDSAVYLCASSLRTGGNTEAFFGQGTRLTVV.

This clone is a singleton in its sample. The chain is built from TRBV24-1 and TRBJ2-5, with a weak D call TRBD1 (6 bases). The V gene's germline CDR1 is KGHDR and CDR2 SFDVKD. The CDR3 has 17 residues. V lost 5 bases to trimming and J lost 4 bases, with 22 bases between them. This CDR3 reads CATSGGENRAIVETQYF. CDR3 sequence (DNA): TGTGCCACCAGTGGAGGGGAAAACAGGGCGATCGTAGAGACCCAGTACTTC.